The clone carrying this TCR beta chain was seen just once. V was clipped by 4 bases and J by 8 bases; unmatched bases: 5. Germline V gene sequence: CDR1 SGHRS, CDR2 YFSETQ. The CDR3 is 14 residues long. Recruits, aged roughly 18 to 89 years, lived in 24 US areas. The data belong to a study of blood T cell repertoires in COVID-19. Sequenced by immunoSEQ multiplex PCR; TCRdb stores in-frame clones only, minus some. The sample consists of 150,000 to 200,000 clones, 80% to 85% of them appearing once. Sequenced input: PBMCs or T cells enriched from blood (not recorded which). The chain combines TRBV5-1 with TRBJ1-4; 10 nucleotides line up with TRBD1. This clonotype was sampled from a woman in her twenties or thirties who had been exposed to COVID-19. CDR3 amino acids: CASSPGQGGEKLFF. In DNA form, the CDR3 reads TGCGCCAGCAGCCCAGGACAGGGGGGAGAAAAACTGTTTTTT.